A selection of T cell receptor beta chains follows, all from one sample in a study of cytomegalovirus exposure and HLA in healthy donors. Measured with immunoSEQ multiplex PCR; TCRdb has only the in-frame clones, and not every one. The sample holds approximately 72,000 clones, roughly 78% seen once. Source material: PBMCs. The receptors were gathered from a man aged 18 to 30 in good health and CMV-seronegative. CDR3s include the opening cysteine and the closing phenylalanine or tryptophan. D genes are given only for firm matches. Size tells how often a clone was seen (once, few, many) or the class of an expanded clone, and some rows leave it out.

J gene,D gene,V gene,clone size,CDR3 DNA,CDR3 protein
TRBJ1-1,-,TRBV7-9,-,TGTGCCAGCAGCTTAGGGAACCGGGCTGAAGCTTTCTTT,CASSLGNRAEAFF
TRBJ2-1,TRBD2,TRBV18,once,TGTGCCAGCTCACCATTTATGCTAGCGGAAACCCAGTTCTTC,CASSPFMLAETQFF
TRBJ1-2,-,TRBV21-1,-,TGTGCCAGCACCGCCCGGCGACAGGGGGACTATGGCTACACCTTC,CASTARRQGDYGYTF
TRBJ2-1,-,TRBV2,once,TGTGCCAGCAGTGAAAGCGCGGCTAGAGGAGCCAATGAGCAGTTCTTC,CASSESAARGANEQFF
TRBJ1-2,TRBD1,TRBV6-6,-,TGTGCCAGCAGCCGGCAGGGGGCAAATGGCTACACCTTC,CASSRQGANGYTF
TRBJ2-7,TRBD1,TRBV14,few,TGTGCCAGCAGCCAAGCGACAGGGTCCTACGAGCAGTACTTC,CASSQATGSYEQYF
TRBJ2-7,-,TRBV18,once,TGTGCCAGCTCCCGGGAGACAGGGTCCGAGCAGTACTTC,CASSRETGSEQYF
TRBJ2-5,-,TRBV6-4,-,TGTGCCAGCAGTCCCTCGGGGGAGGAGACCCAGTACTTC,CASSPSGEETQYF
TRBJ2-7,TRBD2,TRBV28,-,TGTGCCAGCAAGTCCGGGGGGGGCGGCGAGCAGTACTTC,CASKSGGGGEQYF
TRBJ1-5,-,TRBV12-1,-,TGTGCCAGCAGGCAACCTCTTTGGGGCTGTGATCAGCCCCAGCATTTT,CASRQPLWGCDQPQHF
TRBJ2-3,-,TRBV28,once,TGTGCCAGCAGTAGAGGAGGGCCAGAGCGAGATACGCAGTATTTT,CASSRGGPERDTQYF
TRBJ2-7,TRBD1,TRBV5-5,-,TGTGCCAGCAGCCCTGACAGGGGGCCGTACGAGCAGTACTTC,CASSPDRGPYEQYF
TRBJ2-7,TRBD1,TRBV6-6,-,TGTGCCAGCAGTTACTCCACCGGGACAGCCTACGAGCAGTACTTC,CASSYSTGTAYEQYF
TRBJ2-1,TRBD1,TRBV5-4,-,TGTGCCAGCAGCCGAGACAGGGGGCTGTACAATGAGCAGTTCTTC,CASSRDRGLYNEQFF
TRBJ2-1,-,TRBV13,-,TGTGCCAGCAGCTTTATCGGCAATGAGCAGTTCTTC,CASSFIGNEQFF
TRBJ1-1,TRBD1,TRBV28,-,TGTGCCAGCAGTCTCCACAGGGGTGGGGCTGAAGCTTTCTTT,CASSLHRGGAEAFF